This entry is about one TCR beta chain. This sample was taken from a study of T cell changes during pregnancy in multiple sclerosis. The data were produced by immunoSEQ multiplex PCR, yet TCRdb's version contains in-frame clones alone and is incomplete. The repertoire consists of about 100,000 clones, with roughly 92% occurring once and the leading ten covering roughly 0.78%. In germline, CDR1 is SGHNT, CDR2 YYREEE (reference sequence). The junction had 3 bases not matched to a gene; V was cut back by 2 bases and J by 4 bases. The CDR3 is made up of 14 amino acids. The chain carries TRBV5-4 and TRBJ2-7; 10 nucleotides match TRBD1. Sequencing used peripheral blood, obtained in the third trimester of pregnancy. The sequence came from a female donor in good health, enrolled as a control in a pregnancy study. The CDR3 region is CASSFGDRGYEQYF. The CDR3 coding sequence is TGTGCCAGCAGCTTTGGGGACAGGGGATACGAGCAGTACTTC.